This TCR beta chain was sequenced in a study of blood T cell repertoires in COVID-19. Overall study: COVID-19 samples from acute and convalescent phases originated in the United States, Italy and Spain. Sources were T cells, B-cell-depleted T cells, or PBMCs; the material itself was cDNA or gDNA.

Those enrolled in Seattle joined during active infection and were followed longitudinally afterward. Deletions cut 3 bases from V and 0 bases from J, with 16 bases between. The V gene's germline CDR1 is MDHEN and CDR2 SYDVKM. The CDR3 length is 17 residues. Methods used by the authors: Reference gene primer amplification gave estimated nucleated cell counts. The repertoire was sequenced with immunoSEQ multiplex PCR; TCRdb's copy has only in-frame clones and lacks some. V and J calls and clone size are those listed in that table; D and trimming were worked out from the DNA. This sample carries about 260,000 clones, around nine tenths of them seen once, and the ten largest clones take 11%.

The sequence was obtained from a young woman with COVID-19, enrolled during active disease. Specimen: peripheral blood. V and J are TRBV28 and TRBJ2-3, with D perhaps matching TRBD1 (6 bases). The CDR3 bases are TGTGCCAGCAGTTTTCTGAGAGGGGGTACTAGCACAGATACGCAGTATTTT. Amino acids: CASSFLRGGTSTDTQYF.